This T cell receptor beta chain was sequenced for a study of T cell repertoires in cytomegalovirus infection (dated 2019 in TCRdb). Background on the whole study: Recently identified HLA-C-restricted CMV epitopes, whose presentation resists viral immunomodulation, were targeted by peptide stimulations together with well-studied HLA-B-restricted epitopes. The HLA type of each donor mattered for the analysis, because public TCR beta signatures pointed to carriage of CMV infection along with the matching HLA type.

Trimmed from V: 5 bases; trimmed from J: 1 base; junction bases lacking a gene match: 2. The cysteine opens and the phenylalanine closes a CDR3 of 14 amino acids. Only CDR3 DNA remains: 42 bases, in frame from the first base. The germline V gene yields SGHAT for CDR1 and FQNNGV for CDR2. Data came from an Illumina HiSeq 1500. TCRdb cleaned the public reads at Q25 with fastp, built clones with MiXCR and kept in-frame beta chains. A single entry per CDR3 protein holds the most common genes and DNA from its merged rows. Here the sample has fewer than 130,000 distinct CDR3 sequences; 35% to 50% occur a single time. The ten largest clonotypes hold just under 75% of the sample. General findings and caveats noted by the study authors: In the ex vivo response, HLA-C-restricted CMV-specific TCR beta clonotypes were dominant, and in two of eight donors the single most frequent clonotype came from this HLA-C-restricted group. Cumulative frequency of public TCR beta family members discriminated carriers of CMV infection plus the relevant HLA type in this cohort and an independent 352-donor cohort.

The treatment or condition label of this sample denotes: in vitro stimulation with specific CMV peptide epitopes to enrich CMV-specific T cells. About this clonotype: Its binding antigen is unknown. Per-base qualities were not stored, and no clone one base away is much larger.

Source: CD8+ T cells from cultured PBMCs, taken from culture after CMV antigen stimulation. The TCR was taken from a human donor in good health (CMV status not recorded). Some clones in this sample may be carry-over from other donors' samples. Here the chain combines TRBV11-2 and TRBJ2-1, with 7 central nucleotides matching TRBD2. The CDR3 protein sequence reads: CASSRLASYNEQFF. The DNA is as follows: TGTGCCAGCAGCCGACTAGCTTCCTACAATGAGCAGTTCTTC.